This TCR beta chain was identified in a study of T cells in Graves' hyperthyroidism and ophthalmopathy. Study context: Peripheral blood was collected at initial diagnosis, before any treatment.

Germline V CDR1 and CDR2: DFQATT, SNEGSKA (reference sequence). The CDR3 totals 15 residues. Deletions cut 4 bases from V and 2 bases from J, with 17 bases between. There were TCR beta CDR3 regions amplified from RNA transcripts. HTBI primers drove first-round RT-PCR of the TCR CDR3. From the multiplex PCR reads, TCRdb called clonotypes with MiXCR, one entry per CDR3 protein. This table has 200,000 to 250,000 distinct CDR3 sequences, roughly 18% appearing once. Overall study results and limits: Ophthalmopathy could be told apart from stable hyperthyroidism with a 13 V-J model. Within blood appeared most thyroid clonotypes that had expanded above 0.001. In validation, the model predicted ophthalmopathy. These predictions came a median approximately 6.5 months before onset.

Worth noting for this clonotype: What it binds is not known.

Sequenced material: blood. The TCR originated in a man aged 40-50 years with Graves' hyperthyroidism. The chain couples TRBV20-1 to TRBJ2-5, with a weak D call TRBD2 (7 bases). CDR3 nucleotide sequence: TGCAGTGCTACGCTAGGGGGGGGTTCGCAAGAGACCCAGTACTTC. It yields the protein CSATLGGGSQETQYF.